The 29 T cell receptor beta chains presented below share a single source sample, sequenced in a study of blood T cell repertoires in COVID-19. The data were produced by immunoSEQ multiplex PCR, yet TCRdb's version contains in-frame clones alone and is incomplete. Of 250,000 or so clones in the sample, 89% were seen once. Sequenced sample: peripheral blood. These receptors were taken from a woman in her 40s who had recovered from COVID-19.

The V gene is TRBV27, the J gene TRBJ2-1; 9 nucleotides align to TRBD2. Germline V lookup: CDR1 MNHEY, CDR2 SMNVEV (reference sequence). This CDR3 comprises 17 residues. With 6 bases clipped from V and 4 bases from J, the junction kept 13 bases outside the gene matches. The CDR3 reads CASRRTPGTSMYNEQFF. The CDR3 nucleotides read TGTGCCAGCAGACGAACCCCCGGGACTAGCATGTACAATGAGCAGTTCTTC.

This sequence joins TRBV28 and TRBJ2-7, with TRBD2 as a possible D gene (5 bases). V lost 3 bases, J lost 7 bases, and 19 bases lay in between. CDR3 size: 15 residues. Germline V gene data show CDR1 as MDHEN and CDR2 as SYDVKM. The CDR3 nucleotides read TGTGCCAGCAGTTTGTGGACTGGATTAACGGGGGAGCAGTACTTC. Translated: CASSLWTGLTGEQYF.

This chain joins TRBV4-1 and TRBJ2-5; TRBD2 agrees at 8 bases. This CDR3 spans 14 amino acids. Looked up from germline, CDR1 is MGHRA and CDR2 is YSYEKL. V was pared by 0 bases and J by 4 bases, with 1 base of the junction left unmatched. The CDR3 DNA reads TGCGCCAGCAGCCAAGATGGGACTAGAGAGACCCAGTACTTC. This encodes CASSQDGTRETQYF.

This chain links TRBV19 with TRBJ2-1, with D perhaps TRBD1 (5 bases). Germline V gene sequence: CDR1 LNHDA, CDR2 SQIVND (reference sequence). The CDR3 is 14 amino acids. The V end was cut by 6 bases, the J end by 6 bases, with 15 bases between. As DNA, the CDR3 is TGTGCCAGTAGATTGGACACAAGCGCCAATGAGCAGTTCTTC. Protein product: CASRLDTSANEQFF.

This chain connects TRBV30 to TRBJ1-4; 8 positions agree with TRBD1. Germline CDR1 GTSNPN, CDR2 SVGIG (reference sequence). The V and J ends lost 0 bases and 7 bases, in that order; junction bases with no gene match: 4. The CDR3 has 14 residues. CDR3 coding DNA: TGTGCCTGGAGTGTACACAGGGGGGTTGAAAAACTGTTTTTT. It yields the protein CAWSVHRGVEKLFF.

The chain couples TRBV10-1 to TRBJ2-2; 8 positions agree with TRBD2. This CDR3 has 15 residues. Germline values: CDR1 WNHNN, CDR2 SYGVQD (reference sequence). After removal of 2 bases from V and 7 bases from J, the junction contained 6 bases not matched to a gene. In nucleotides, the CDR3 is TGCGCCAGCAGTGAGCCCGGGAGGGAAGGCGGGGAGCTGTTTTTT. Its translation is CASSEPGREGGELFF.

The V gene is TRBV3-1 (or the pseudogene TRBV3-2), the J gene TRBJ2-3, with D maybe TRBD2 (5 bases). This CDR3 is built from 16 residues. V was clipped by 1 base and J by 4 bases, with 15 bases between them. Germline CDR1 is LGHDT and CDR2 is YNNKEL (reference sequence). The CDR3 loop reads CASSQADSSWADTQYF. CDR3 DNA sequence: TGTGCCAGCAGCCAAGCTGACTCTAGCTGGGCAGATACGCAGTATTTT.

Note on this clone: Other DNA sequences in this specimen translate into the identical CDR3. The chain couples TRBV3-1 (or the pseudogene TRBV3-2) to TRBJ2-5, with no clear D. This CDR3 contains 12 residues. Trimming took off 1 base at V and 2 bases at J, with 2 bases between the two ends. Germline lookup yields CDR1 LGHDT and CDR2 YNNKEL (reference sequence). The CDR3 nucleotides are TGTGCCAGCAGCCAAGCTCAAGAGACCCAGTACTTC. Translating gives CASSQAQETQYF.

The J gene is TRBJ1-3, the V gene TRBV7-3; D is perhaps TRBD1 (6 bases). CDR1 and CDR2 (germline): SGHTA, FQGTGA. Trimming left V 0 bases short and J 4 bases short, with 10 bases between. This CDR3 region has 15 residues. The CDR3 DNA reads as TGTGCCAGCAGCTTAACGAAGGGGGTGGGAAACACCATATATTTT. Protein: CASSLTKGVGNTIYF.

This rearrangement joins TRBV30 to TRBJ1-1; tentative D call: TRBD1 (5 bases). Germline lookup yields CDR1 GTSNPN and CDR2 SVGIG (reference sequence). Trimming removed 3 bases at V and 3 bases at J, with 14 bases between. This CDR3 is built from 14 residues. CDR3 in DNA: TGTGCCTGGAGCGAAAGGACACCGTACACTGAAGCTTTCTTT. The encoded protein is CAWSERTPYTEAFF. Looking up the rest from reference TRBV30 and TRBJ1-1 gives the full variable domain: SQTIHQWPATLVQPVGSPLSLECTVEGTSNPNLYWYRQAAGRGLQLLFYSVGIGQISSEVPQNLSASRPQDRQFILSSKKLLLSDSGFYLCAWSERTPYTEAFFGQGTRLTVV.

The V gene is TRBV27, the J gene TRBJ2-3; the match to TRBD2 covers 7 bases. The V gene's germline CDR1 is MNHEY and CDR2 SMNVEV (reference sequence). This CDR3 is built from 14 residues. V lost 8 bases and J lost 4; bases outside the gene matches: 9. CDR3 region: CASGRAIGADTQYF. In DNA, the CDR3 is TGTGCCAGCGGGAGGGCCATTGGGGCAGATACGCAGTATTTT.

The chain links TRBV10-2 to TRBJ1-5, with 10 bases that match TRBD1. Germline assignment: CDR1 WSHSY and CDR2 SAAADI. Germline trimming cut 2 bases from V and 6 bases from J; bases unmatched to any gene: 1. The CDR3 is 14 amino acids. CDR3 residues: CASSEGQGVQPQHF. Here the CDR3 DNA reads TGCGCCAGCAGTGAGGGACAGGGGGTTCAGCCCCAGCATTTT.

This rearrangement joins TRBV7-2 to TRBJ2-5; D gene ambiguous. Trimming removed 3 bases from V and 9 bases from J, with 14 bases in between. CDR3 length equals 13 residues. Germline-derived CDR1 and CDR2 are SGHTA and FQGNSA. The CDR3: CASSLTLTGPQYF. The CDR3 DNA follows: TGTGCCAGCAGCTTGACTTTAACGGGTCCCCAGTACTTC.

This clone was seen just once. CDR3 in amino acids: CASSLSRPASNTEAFF. In nucleotides, the CDR3 is TGTGCCAGCAGTTTATCCCGACCAGCGTCGAACACTGAAGCTTTCTTT. The rearrangement joins TRBV27 to TRBJ1-1, with no clear D. CDR3 length equals 16 residues. CDR1 is MNHEY and CDR2 is SMNVEV in the germline V gene (reference sequence). With 0 bases removed from V and 1 base from J, the gap between germline ends came to 12 bases.

This chain links TRBV19 with TRBJ1-3; D remains ambiguous. This CDR3 is built from 14 residues. The ends were cut back, 9 bases at V and 8 bases at J, with 20 bases in the middle. Germline CDR1 reads LNHDA; CDR2 reads SQIVND (reference sequence). The CDR3 region has the DNA TGTGCCAGCAGAGGCAGTTGGCCCATTGACACCATATATTTT. Protein: CASRGSWPIDTIYF.

The J gene is TRBJ1-6, the V gene TRBV27, with 9 bases fitting TRBD1. The CDR3 is made up of 15 amino acids. J was trimmed by 9 bases and V by 7 bases; bases with no gene match: 10. Germline CDR1 MNHEY, CDR2 SMNVEV (reference sequence). Written as DNA, the CDR3 is TGTGCCAGCACCTCCGCCGGGACAGGGTCTTCACCCCTCCACTTT. Amino acid sequence: CASTSAGTGSSPLHF.

This clone was detected only once. CDR3 amino acids: CASSPILAGGTDTQYF. Written as DNA, the CDR3 is TGTGCCAGCAGCCCCATCCTAGCGGGAGGCACAGATACGCAGTATTTT. The chain uses TRBV7-7 and TRBJ2-3; TRBD2 aligns across 10 bases. CDR1 and CDR2 (germline): SSHAT, FNYEAQ (reference sequence). The CDR3 spans 16 residues. Trimming at V came to 5 bases and at J to 1 base, leaving 6 bases not matched to a gene.

V and J are TRBV9 and TRBJ2-1; 12 bases align to TRBD1. The CDR3 has 16 amino acids. Losses at the gene ends were 0 bases for V and 8 bases for J; bases not matched to a gene: 6. Germline V gene lookup returns CDR1 SGDLS and CDR2 YYNGEE. In DNA, the CDR3 is TGTGCCAGCAGCGTAGGGAGGGGGACAGGGGGCTATGAGCAGTTCTTC. It encodes CASSVGRGTGGYEQFF.

This clone was recorded a few times. CDR3 nucleotides: TGTGCCAGCAGTCCCGGGACTGCCGGGGGACATGAGCAGTTCTTC. Protein product: CASSPGTAGGHEQFF. The genes are TRBV6-2 or TRBV6-3 and TRBJ2-1, with a tentative D call TRBD2 (6 bases). Germline loops: CDR1 MNHEY, CDR2 SVGEGT. The CDR3 runs 15 residues. V was trimmed by 5 bases and J by 8 bases, leaving 19 bases between them.

The chain's CDR3 is CAISEYGSGGGNIQYF. CDR3 DNA sequence: TGTGCCATCAGTGAGTATGGGAGCGGAGGAGGGAACATTCAGTACTTC. This chain connects TRBV10-3 to TRBJ2-4, with a tentative D call TRBD2 (6 bases). The CDR3 totals 16 residues. Trimming stripped 1 base from V and 7 bases from J, with 17 bases between. Per the germline V gene, CDR1 is ENHRY and CDR2 is SYGVKD.

The rearrangement links TRBV14 to TRBJ1-6, with 9 bases matching TRBD1. Trimming cost V 2 bases and J 8 bases; bases outside gene matches: 4. Germline CDR1 and CDR2: SGHDN and FVKESK. The CDR3 is 15 amino acids. The CDR3 nucleotides read TGTGCCAGCAGCCAATGGACAGGGGAGGATTCACCCCTCCACTTT. Its translation is CASSQWTGEDSPLHF.

CDR3 region: CASSFTPDLGNEQFF. The CDR3 DNA is TGTGCCAGCAGCTTTACCCCCGACCTCGGGAATGAGCAGTTCTTC. This chain joins TRBV11-2 and TRBJ2-1; no clear D. Trimming cost V 3 bases and J 7 bases, with 16 bases left between them. CDR3 size: 15 residues. CDR1 is SGHAT and CDR2 is FQNNGV in the germline V gene. The variable domain in full, completed from reference TRBV11-2 and TRBJ2-1, reads EAGVAQSPRYKIIEKRQSVAFWCNPISGHATLYWYQQILGQGPKLLIQFQNNGVVDDSQLPKDRFSAERLKGVDSTLKIQPAKLEDSAVYLCASSFTPDLGNEQFFGPGTRLTVL.

The rearrangement links TRBV11-2 to TRBJ2-1; the D gene is possibly TRBD1 (5 bases). The germline gives CDR1 SGHAT, CDR2 FQNNGV. V lost 1 base and J lost 9, with 16 bases in between. The CDR3 has 15 residues. CDR3 sequence: CASSLGPHHTGEQFF. CDR3 DNA: TGTGCCAGCAGCTTAGGACCACATCACACAGGTGAGCAGTTCTTC. Supplemented by reference TRBV11-2 and TRBJ2-1, the full variable domain reads EAGVAQSPRYKIIEKRQSVAFWCNPISGHATLYWYQQILGQGPKLLIQFQNNGVVDDSQLPKDRFSAERLKGVDSTLKIQPAKLEDSAVYLCASSLGPHHTGEQFFGPGTRLTVL.

The CDR3 loop reads CAWSPGQGHYGYTF. For the CDR3, the DNA is TGTGCCTGGAGTCCGGGACAGGGTCACTATGGCTACACCTTC. The chain couples TRBV30 to TRBJ1-2, with 9 nucleotides matching TRBD1. The CDR3 has 14 amino acids. The V and J ends lost 2 bases and 3 bases, in that order; junction bases with no gene match: 4. Germline V CDR1 and CDR2: GTSNPN, SVGIG (reference sequence).

The genes are TRBV18 and TRBJ2-5; the match to TRBD2 covers 7 bases. V trimming: 3 bases; J trimming: 4 bases; junction bases outside the gene matches: 11. Germline V gene lookup returns CDR1 KGHSH and CDR2 LQKENI. This CDR3 is 16 amino acids long. This chain's CDR3 is CASSPPPAGVGETQYF. CDR3 sequence (DNA): TGTGCCAGCTCACCCCCCCCTGCGGGAGTTGGAGAGACCCAGTACTTC.

The chain joins TRBV28 to TRBJ2-7; 8 bases fit TRBD1. The CDR3 sequence is 15 residues long. The J segment lost 7 bases and the V segment lost 5 bases, leaving 13 bases of the junction unmatched. The V gene's germline CDR1 is MDHEN and CDR2 SYDVKM. This CDR3 reads CASSHPGTGLGEQYF. The CDR3 DNA sequence: TGTGCCAGCAGTCACCCCGGGACAGGACTTGGGGAGCAGTACTTC.

J is TRBJ1-1 and V is TRBV5-4; unclear D gene. This CDR3 is 13 amino acids long. Trimming left V 1 base short and J 0 bases short, with 4 bases between. Germline V CDR1 and CDR2: SGHNT, YYREEE (reference sequence). The CDR3 here is CASSLTMNTEAFF. In nucleotides, the CDR3 is TGTGCCAGCAGCTTGACAATGAACACTGAAGCTTTCTTT.

The chain uses TRBV19 and TRBJ1-6; 7 bases align to TRBD1. The CDR3 sequence is 16 residues long. Trimming took 2 bases from V and 7 from J; bases not matched to a gene: 8. Germline values: CDR1 LNHDA, CDR2 SQIVND (reference sequence). CDR3 protein: CASSIPPGGGNSPLHF. The CDR3 DNA follows: TGTGCCAGTAGTATACCCCCAGGGGGTGGAAATTCACCCCTCCACTTT.

The V gene is TRBV18, the J gene TRBJ2-3, with D hard to call. This CDR3 has 14 amino acids. V was clipped by 3 bases and J by 4 bases, with 11 bases between them. From germline, CDR1 is KGHSH and CDR2 LQKENI. CDR3 sequence (DNA): TGTGCCAGCTCACCGCGCTCGCCGCCAGATACGCAGTATTTT. The encoded protein is CASSPRSPPDTQYF.